Included here is one T cell receptor beta chain sequence, with context. Its target is unknown. This CDR3 has 14 residues. Germline V lookup: CDR1 SGHRS, CDR2 YFSETQ. J gave up 9 bases and V 4 bases, and 8 bases lay outside the gene matches. This specimen belongs to a study of cytomegalovirus exposure and HLA in healthy donors. Findings and limits, study-wide: When the data were analyzed later, several of the most significant clusters appeared to be linked to common viral pathogens. TCR beta chains associated with HLA were, in a later analysis, more clonally expanded than equally common others.

Vbeta (60) and Jbeta (13) primers were used in the PCR. Generated by immunoSEQ multiplex PCR, the TCRdb table keeps only in-frame clones and is missing some. The sample lists 150,000 to 200,000 clones, over 80% occurring once. The chain joins TRBV5-1 to TRBJ2-1; 9 nucleotides agree with TRBD1. The sequencing sample was made of PBMCs. The sequence was collected from a woman aged 18-29 years in good health and CMV-seronegative. The CDR3 DNA is TGCGCCAGCAGCCAGGGGACAGGGAGGGGTGAGCAGTTCTTC. This translates into CASSQGTGRGEQFF.